This TCR beta chain was recovered during a study of blood T cell repertoires in COVID-19. Only in-frame clones appear in the TCRdb table, and some are missing; sequencing was by immunoSEQ multiplex PCR. Of a few hundred thousand clones listed, about 88% are singletons. Germline V lookup: CDR1 PRHDT, CDR2 FYEKMQ (reference sequence). Trimming cost V 2 bases and J 4 bases, with 9 bases left between them. CDR3 size: 14 residues. V gene TRBV13 combines with J gene TRBJ2-1, with a weak D call TRBD1 (6 bases). Source material: PBMCs or T cells enriched from blood (not recorded which). The sequence was collected from a woman aged 18 to 35 who had been exposed to COVID-19. The DNA for the CDR3 is TGTGCCAGCAGCTTACAGGGGCTATACAATGAGCAGTTCTTC. This encodes CASSLQGLYNEQFF.